This T cell receptor beta chain was retrieved from a study of blood T cell repertoires in COVID-19. CDR3 size: 14 residues. Trimming pared 0 bases from V and 7 bases from J, leaving 15 bases between. CDR1 is GTSNPN, CDR2 SVGIG, per germline (reference sequence). Source study methods: Researchers report that nucleated cell counts were estimated from reference gene primer amplification. TCRdb keeps only in-frame clones here, not all; method: immunoSEQ multiplex PCR. V, J and clone size were drawn from that table, and D and trimming were deduced from the DNA. The sample has some 220,000 clones; around 84% are singletons.

The sequence derives from a woman between 55 and 75 years old who had recovered from COVID-19. The J gene is TRBJ1-1, the V gene TRBV30; the D gene is possibly TRBD1 (5 bases). The sample consisted of peripheral blood. The CDR3 reads CAWSVSGGGGEAFF. The CDR3 DNA reads as TGTGCCTGGAGTGTCTCCGGGGGTGGGGGTGAAGCTTTCTTT. Variable domain in full (rest from reference TRBV30 and TRBJ1-1): SQTIHQWPATLVQPVGSPLSLECTVEGTSNPNLYWYRQAAGRGLQLLFYSVGIGQISSEVPQNLSASRPQDRQFILSSKKLLLSDSGFYLCAWSVSGGGGEAFFGQGTRLTVV.